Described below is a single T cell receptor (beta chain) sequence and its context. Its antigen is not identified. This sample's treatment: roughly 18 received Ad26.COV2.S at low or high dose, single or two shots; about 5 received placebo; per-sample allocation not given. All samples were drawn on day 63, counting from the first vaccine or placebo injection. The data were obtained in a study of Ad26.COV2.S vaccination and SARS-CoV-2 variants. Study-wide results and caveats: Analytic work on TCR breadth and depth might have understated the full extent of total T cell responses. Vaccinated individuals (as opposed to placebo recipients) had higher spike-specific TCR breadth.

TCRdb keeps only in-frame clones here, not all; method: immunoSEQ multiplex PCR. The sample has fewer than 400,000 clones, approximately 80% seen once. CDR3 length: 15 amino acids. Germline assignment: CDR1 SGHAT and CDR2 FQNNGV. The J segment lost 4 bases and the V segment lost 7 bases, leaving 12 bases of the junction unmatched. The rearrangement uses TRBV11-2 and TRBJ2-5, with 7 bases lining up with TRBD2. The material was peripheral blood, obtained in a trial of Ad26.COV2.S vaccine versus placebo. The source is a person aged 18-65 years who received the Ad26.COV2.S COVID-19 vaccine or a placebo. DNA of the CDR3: TGTGCCAGCAACAAACAAGGGAGCGGGGTAGAGACCCAGTACTTC. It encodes CASNKQGSGVETQYF.